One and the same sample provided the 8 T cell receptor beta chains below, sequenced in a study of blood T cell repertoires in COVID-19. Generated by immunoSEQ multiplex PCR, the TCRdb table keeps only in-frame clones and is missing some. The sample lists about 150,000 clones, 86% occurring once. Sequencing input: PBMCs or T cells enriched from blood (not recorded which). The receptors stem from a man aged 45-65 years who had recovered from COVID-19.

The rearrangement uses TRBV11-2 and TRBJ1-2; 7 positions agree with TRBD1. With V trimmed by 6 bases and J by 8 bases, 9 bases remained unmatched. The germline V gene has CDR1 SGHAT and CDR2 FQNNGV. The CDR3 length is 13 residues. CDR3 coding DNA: TGTGCCAGCAGTTTCACAGGGGAAAGCGGCTACACCTTC. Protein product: CASSFTGESGYTF.

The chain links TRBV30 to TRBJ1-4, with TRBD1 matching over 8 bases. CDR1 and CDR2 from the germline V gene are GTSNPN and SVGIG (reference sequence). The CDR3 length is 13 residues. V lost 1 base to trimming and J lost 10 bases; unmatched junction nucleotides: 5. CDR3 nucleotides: TGTGCCTGGAGTGGAGACAGGGGTGGAAAACTGTTTTTT. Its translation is CAWSGDRGGKLFF.

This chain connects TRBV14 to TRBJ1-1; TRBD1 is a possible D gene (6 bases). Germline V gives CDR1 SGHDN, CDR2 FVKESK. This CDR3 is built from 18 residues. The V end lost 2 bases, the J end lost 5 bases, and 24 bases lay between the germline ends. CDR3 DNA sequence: TGTGCCAGCAGCCAACCAATTGGGGGGGCCGGATCTAGGACTGAAGCTTTCTTT. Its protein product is CASSQPIGGAGSRTEAFF.

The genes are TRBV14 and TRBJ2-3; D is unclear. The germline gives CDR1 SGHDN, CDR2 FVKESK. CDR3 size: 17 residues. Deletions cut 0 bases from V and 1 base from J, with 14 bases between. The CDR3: CASSQDPPGWGTDTQYF. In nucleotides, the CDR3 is TGTGCCAGCAGCCAAGATCCCCCGGGTTGGGGCACAGATACGCAGTATTTT. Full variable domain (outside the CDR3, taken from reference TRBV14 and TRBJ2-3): EAGVTQFPSHSVIEKGQTVTLRCDPISGHDNLYWYRRVMGKEIKFLLHFVKESKQDESGMPNNRFLAERTGGTYSTLKVQPAELEDSGVYFCASSQDPPGWGTDTQYFGPGTRLTVL.

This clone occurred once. The CDR3 is CATSDLSSGAADTQYF. The CDR3 nucleotides are TGTGCCACCAGTGATTTGTCTAGCGGTGCGGCAGATACGCAGTATTTT. The V gene is TRBV24-1, the J gene TRBJ2-3; 7 bases match TRBD2. The CDR3 is made up of 16 amino acids. V was pared by 0 bases and J by 4 bases, with 6 bases of the junction left unmatched. CDR1 is KGHDR, CDR2 SFDVKD, per germline.

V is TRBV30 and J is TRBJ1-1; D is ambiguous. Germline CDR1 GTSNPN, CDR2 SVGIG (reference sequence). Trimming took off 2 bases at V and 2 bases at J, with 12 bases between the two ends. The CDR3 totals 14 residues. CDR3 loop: CAWSRGRANTEAFF. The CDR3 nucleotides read TGTGCCTGGAGTCGAGGGAGGGCTAACACTGAAGCTTTCTTT.

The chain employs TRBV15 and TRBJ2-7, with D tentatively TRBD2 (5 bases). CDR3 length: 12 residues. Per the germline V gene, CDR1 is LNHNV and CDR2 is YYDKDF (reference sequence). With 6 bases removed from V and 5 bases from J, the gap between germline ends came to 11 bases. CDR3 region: CATSRWRDEQYF. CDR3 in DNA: TGTGCCACCAGTAGGTGGCGGGACGAGCAGTACTTC.

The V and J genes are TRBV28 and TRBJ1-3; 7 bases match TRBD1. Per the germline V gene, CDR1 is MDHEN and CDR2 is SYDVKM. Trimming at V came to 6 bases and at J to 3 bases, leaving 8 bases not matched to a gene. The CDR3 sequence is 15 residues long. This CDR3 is CASSSDRLVGNTIYF. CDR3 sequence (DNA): TGTGCCAGCAGCTCGGACAGGCTTGTTGGAAACACCATATATTTT.